This T cell receptor beta chain comes out of a study of control samples from healthy donors and cancer patients. CDR1 and CDR2 from the germline V gene are SEHNR and FQNEAQ (reference sequence). The CDR3 totals 14 residues. Trimming removed 2 bases at V and 10 bases at J, with 15 bases between. Sequenced by immunoSEQ multiplex PCR; TCRdb stores in-frame clones only, minus some. The sample contains around 84,000 clones, roughly 91% of which appear only once. The genes are TRBV7-9 and TRBJ2-1; D is unresolved. The TCR originated in a man aged 30-40 years in good health. The sample comprised blood. The chain's CDR3 is CASSLNGPGWEQFF. CDR3 nucleotides: TGTGCCAGCAGCTTAAACGGGCCGGGTTGGGAGCAGTTCTTC.